This TCR beta chain was observed in a study of OX40 agonist ivuxolimab in advanced cancers. Study conclusions and caveats: Relative to CD4+ cells, CD8+ T cells on average had more expanded clones.

Regarding this clone: Its antigen is not identified.

Profiled with immunoSEQ multiplex PCR; TCRdb holds only in-frame clones, not every one. The sample consists of about 46,000 clones, about 91% of them appearing once. Trimming at V came to 4 bases and at J to 4 bases, leaving 4 bases not matched to a gene. Germline CDR1 and CDR2: MNHNS and SASEGT. The CDR3 is 14 residues long. The receptor comes from an adult with an advanced solid tumor such as melanoma, head and neck, liver or kidney cancer. The chain couples TRBV6-1 to TRBJ2-3; TRBD2 aligns across 8 bases. Sample: CD4+ or CD8+ T cells sorted from blood, taken in a trial of the OX40 agonist ivuxolimab. CDR3 sequence: CASSAGGLADTQYF. The CDR3 DNA is TGTGCCAGCAGTGCGGGGGGGCTAGCAGATACGCAGTATTTT.